Sequencing of this T cell receptor (beta chain) was carried out in a study of radiotherapy plus CTLA-4 blockade in lung cancer. Study-wide background: With about a third of patients having disease control, objective responses were seen in 15% to 20%. Study-wide results and limits: TCR clones from tumors expanded in blood after radiotherapy plus ipilimumab.

V was trimmed by 4 bases and J by 4 bases, leaving 13 bases between them. There are 15 residues in the CDR3. Germline V gene lookup returns CDR1 LNHDA and CDR2 SQIVND (reference sequence). On this clone itself: What it recognizes is unknown.

Chemo-refractory metastatic non-small-cell lung cancer patients were treated with focal radiation plus CTLA-4 blockade with ipilimumab. Profiled with immunoSEQ multiplex PCR; TCRdb holds only in-frame clones, not every one. This sample has about 76,000 clones, with roughly four fifths found just once. The chain has TRBV19 and TRBJ2-2; possibly TRBD2 for D (5 bases). The receptor comes from a human donor with non-small cell lung cancer who had stable disease on radiotherapy plus ipilimumab. The sample consisted of peripheral blood, taken from a patient treated with radiotherapy plus ipilimumab. CDR3 amino acids: CASSKAREGTGELFF. In DNA, the CDR3 is TGTGCCAGTAGTAAGGCCCGGGAAGGCACCGGGGAGCTGTTTTTT.